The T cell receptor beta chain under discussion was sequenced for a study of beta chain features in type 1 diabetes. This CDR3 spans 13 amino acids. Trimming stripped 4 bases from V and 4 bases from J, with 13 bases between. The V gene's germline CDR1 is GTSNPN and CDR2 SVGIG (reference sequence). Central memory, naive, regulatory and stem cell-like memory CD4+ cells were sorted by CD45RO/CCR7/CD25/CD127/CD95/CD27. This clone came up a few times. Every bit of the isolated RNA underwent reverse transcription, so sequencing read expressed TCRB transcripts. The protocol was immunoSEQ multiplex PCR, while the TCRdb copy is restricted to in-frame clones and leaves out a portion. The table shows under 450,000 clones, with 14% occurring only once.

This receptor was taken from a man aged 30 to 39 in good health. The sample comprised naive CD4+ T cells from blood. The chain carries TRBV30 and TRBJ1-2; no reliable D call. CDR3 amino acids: CAWNEWQIYGYTF. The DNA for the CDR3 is TGTGCCTGGAATGAATGGCAGATCTATGGCTACACCTTC.